This TCR beta chain was captured by sequencing in a study of shared clonotypes between healthy human individuals. In regard to this clone: The antigen is undetermined. Within the sample, other DNA sequences also encode this same CDR3.

The assay was immunoSEQ multiplex PCR, and TCRdb's table has in-frame clones only and misses some. This table holds roughly 2.5 million clones, just over 90% found once. V dropped 0 bases and J dropped 2 bases, with 3 bases sitting between them. The CDR3 runs to 12 residues. Germline lookup yields CDR1 GTSNPN and CDR2 SVGIG (reference sequence). Notes on the study in general: In having few donors, the study represented limited genetic and exposure-history diversity.

The chain is built from TRBV30 and TRBJ2-3; D call uncertain. Specimen: naive CD4+ T cells sorted from blood. As to subset: CD45RA+ positively selected. This TCR was recovered from a man aged 18 to 35 in good health. CDR3 bases: TGTGCCTGGAGTGTAAACACAGATACGCAGTATTTT. Its protein product is CAWSVNTDTQYF.